This TCR beta chain was sequenced during a study of blood T cell repertoires in COVID-19. Study context: There were acute and convalescent COVID-19 samples, and they came from the United States, Italy and Spain. PBMCs, B-cell-depleted T cells, or T cells provided the cDNA or gDNA that made up the material.

In the authors' methods: Cell counts per sample came from amplifying reference gene primers. Sequenced by immunoSEQ multiplex PCR; TCRdb stores in-frame clones only, minus some. The V and J calls and the clone size are those of that table, but D and trimming were determined from the DNA. In the table there are about 240,000 clones, less than 90% of which are singletons. V lost 3 bases, J lost 5 bases, and 13 bases lay in between. The CDR3 extends over 14 amino acids. Germline CDR1 is KGHDR and CDR2 is SFDVKD. The receptor comes from a man in his 60s with acute or convalescent COVID-19. V and J are TRBV24-1 and TRBJ2-7; no clear D gene. The specimen was peripheral blood. The CDR3 nucleotides are TGTGCCACCAGTGATCCTCCGAGGAACCACGAGCAGTACTTC. Translation: CATSDPPRNHEQYF.